The 32 T cell receptor beta chains reported below all come from one sample, sequenced in a study of cytomegalovirus exposure and HLA in healthy donors. 60 Vbeta and 13 Jbeta primers were used in PCR. Only in-frame clones appear in the TCRdb table, and some are missing; sequencing was by immunoSEQ multiplex PCR. The data hold over 65,000 clones, with roughly 73% observed a single time. Sequencing input: PBMCs. The receptor source for this set is a man aged 35 to 55 in good health and CMV-seronegative.

The V call is TRBV19, the J call TRBJ2-5, with 8 bases lining up with TRBD1. Germline V gene sequence: CDR1 LNHDA, CDR2 SQIVND (reference sequence). The CDR3 consists of 13 residues. With V trimmed by 5 bases and J by 12 bases, 11 bases remained unmatched. CDR3 DNA sequence: TGTGCCAGTAGTGCGCTAGGGACAGGCCAAAAGTACTTC. Its translation: CASSALGTGQKYF.

V is TRBV29-1 and J is TRBJ2-7, with TRBD1 identical over 9 bases. Germline V gene data show CDR1 as SQVTM and CDR2 as ANQGSEA. This CDR3 is 13 amino acids long. V shed 7 bases, J shed 5 bases, and the junction held 9 bases outside the gene matches. This chain's CDR3 is CSAGGTGPHEQYF. The DNA for the CDR3 is TGCAGCGCCGGTGGGACAGGGCCCCACGAGCAGTACTTC.

The chain employs TRBV6-1 and TRBJ2-1, with 8 nucleotides matching TRBD2. CDR1 MNHNS and CDR2 SASEGT come from the germline V gene. There are 12 residues in the CDR3. V lost 9 bases to trimming and J lost 9 bases; unmatched junction nucleotides: 7. Written as DNA, the CDR3 is TGTGCCAGTCTTAGCGGGATCGGTGAGCAGTTCTTC. Translating gives CASLSGIGEQFF.

This clone is termed medium-sized. Other nucleotide sequences from this sample produce the same CDR3. This rearrangement joins TRBV9 to TRBJ2-7; 8 nucleotides match TRBD1. The junction had 10 bases not matched to a gene; V was cut back by 3 bases and J by 5 bases. The CDR3 is 15 residues long. CDR1 SGDLS and CDR2 YYNGEE come from the germline V gene. CDR3 amino acids: CASSATTGAHDEQYF. The DNA of the CDR3 is TGTGCCAGCAGCGCGACGACAGGGGCACACGACGAGCAGTACTTC.

V usage is TRBV5-4 and J usage is TRBJ2-2, with TRBD2 matching over 10 bases. V lost 6 bases, J lost 6 bases, and 5 bases stayed unmatched. The germline V gene encodes CDR1 SGHNT and CDR2 YYREEE (reference sequence). CDR3 length equals 14 residues. As DNA, the CDR3 is TGTGCCAGCATGGAGCGGGGGGGCCCCGGGGAGCTGTTTTTT. Its protein is CASMERGGPGELFF.

The chain employs TRBV21-1 and TRBJ2-3; the D call in the table, TRBD2, was not verified against the DNA. TRBV21-1 is reported as a pseudogene. The CDR3 has 14 amino acids. Here the CDR3 DNA reads TGTGCCAGCAGCATCCGGGGATTCACAGATACGCAGTATTTT. This translates into CASSIRGFTDTQYF.

The chain couples TRBV11-2 to TRBJ2-4; D ambiguous. There are 15 residues in the CDR3. Germline CDR1 and CDR2: SGHAT and FQNNGV. Trimming removed 1 base from V and 0 bases from J, with 7 bases in between. The CDR3 reads CASSLASVAKNIQYF. The CDR3 nucleotides are TGTGCCAGCAGCTTAGCCAGTGTAGCCAAAAACATTCAGTACTTC.

This chain connects TRBV19 to TRBJ2-6; the D gene is possibly TRBD1 (5 bases). Per the germline V gene, CDR1 is LNHDA and CDR2 is SQIVND (reference sequence). V shed 8 bases and J shed 4 bases, with 15 bases lying between them. CDR3 length: 15 amino acids. The CDR3 is CASHKGRAGANVLTF. In nucleotides, the CDR3 is TGTGCCAGTCATAAAGGCAGGGCCGGGGCCAACGTCCTGACTTTC.

The genes are TRBV5-1 and TRBJ2-2; weak D call: TRBD1 (6 bases). V was cut by 4 bases and J by 6 bases, with 19 bases left in between. In germline, CDR1 is SGHRS, CDR2 YFSETQ. This CDR3 contains 16 residues. This CDR3 is CASSPGPLNRAGELFF. CDR3 DNA sequence: TGCGCCAGCAGCCCCGGGCCCCTTAACAGGGCCGGGGAGCTGTTTTTT.

This clone is a singleton in its sample. The chain combines TRBV7-9 with TRBJ1-2; 7 bases are shared with TRBD1. Germline assignment: CDR1 SEHNR and CDR2 FQNEAQ (reference sequence). V dropped 5 bases and J dropped 8; count of bases not matched to a gene: 8. This CDR3 has 13 amino acids. The DNA of the CDR3 is TGTGCCAGCAGCCCAGACAGGGAATCGGGCTACACCTTC. Its protein is CASSPDRESGYTF.

CDR3 coding DNA: TGTGCCAGTAGTTGGAGACAGGGGAGGGTCGGGGAGACCCAGTACTTC. This gives the protein CASSWRQGRVGETQYF. The chain recombines TRBV19 with TRBJ2-5; perhaps TRBD1 as D (8 bases). The V gene lost 5 bases and the J gene lost 5 bases, with 21 bases spanning the gap. Per the germline V gene, CDR1 is LNHDA and CDR2 is SQIVND (reference sequence). The CDR3 totals 16 residues.

This clone was counted a few times. The chain employs TRBV7-9 and TRBJ1-1; maybe TRBD1 (5 bases). The V gene's germline CDR1 is SEHNR and CDR2 FQNEAQ (reference sequence). V was cut by 7 bases and J by 2 bases, with 11 bases left in between. The CDR3 is 13 amino acids. The CDR3 region has the DNA TGTGCCAGCACCCTAGACAGCAACACTGAAGCTTTCTTT. Encoded protein: CASTLDSNTEAFF.

Only one count was recorded for this clone. The gene calls are TRBV9 and TRBJ2-1; 12 nucleotides line up with TRBD2. This CDR3 has 16 residues. CDR1 SGDLS and CDR2 YYNGEE come from the germline V gene. The V gene end was trimmed by 4 bases and the J gene end by 4 bases; junction bases not matched to a gene: 6. CDR3 in DNA: TGTGCCAGCAGCCCCCTAGCGGGGGGGCCTTACAATGAGCAGTTCTTC. Translation gives CASSPLAGGPYNEQFF.

This clone was detected only a few times. The CDR3: CASSVSPTSGSYEQYF. The CDR3 DNA sequence: TGTGCCAGCAGCGTAAGCCCGACTAGCGGCTCCTACGAGCAGTACTTC. J is TRBJ2-7 and V is TRBV9; 9 nucleotides align to TRBD2. This CDR3 contains 16 residues. J gave up 0 bases and V 1 base, and 5 bases lay outside the gene matches. Germline V lookup: CDR1 SGDLS, CDR2 YYNGEE.

The DNA of the CDR3 is TGTGCCAGCAGCTTAACGGGGAGGGACTTATACAATGAGCAGTTCTTC. Its translation: CASSLTGRDLYNEQFF. The V and J genes are TRBV11-2 and TRBJ2-1; 7 bases agree with TRBD2. The CDR3 consists of 16 residues. The trim removed 2 bases at V and 4 bases at J, leaving 8 bases unmatched. Looked up from germline, CDR1 is SGHAT and CDR2 is FQNNGV.

This clone was observed a handful of times. This chain links TRBV6-5 with TRBJ2-7, with D perhaps matching TRBD2 (5 bases). Per the germline V gene, CDR1 is MNHEY and CDR2 is SVGAGI. The CDR3 loop spans 13 amino acids. V dropped 7 bases and J dropped 3 bases, with 13 bases sitting between them. The CDR3 DNA reads TGTGCCAGCACCCGAGGGCCCCACTACGAGCAGTACTTC. This translates into CASTRGPHYEQYF.

This sequence joins TRBV5-1 and TRBJ2-3; 9 bases fit TRBD2. Germline values: CDR1 SGHRS, CDR2 YFSETQ. Unmatched junction bases numbered 0, after V lost 3 bases and J lost 1 base. The CDR3 totals 14 residues. CDR3 coding DNA: TGCGCCAGCAGCTCTAGCGGGGGCACAGATACGCAGTATTTT. Translated, it gives CASSSSGGTDTQYF.

The V call is TRBV28, the J call TRBJ2-5; 12 bases map to TRBD2. V dropped 6 bases and J dropped 7; count of bases not matched to a gene: 6. Germline CDR1 reads MDHEN; CDR2 reads SYDVKM. The length of the CDR3 is 14 residues. For the CDR3, the DNA is TGTGCCAGCAGGCAACCGGGACTAGCGGGGACCCAGTACTTC. It is translated as CASRQPGLAGTQYF.

The rearrangement joins TRBV7-2 to TRBJ1-1, with 7 nucleotides matching TRBD1. This CDR3 is 14 amino acids long. Per the germline V gene, CDR1 is SGHTA and CDR2 is FQGNSA. After removal of 6 bases from V and 2 bases from J, the junction contained 6 bases not matched to a gene. Written as DNA, the CDR3 is TGTGCCAGCAGATGGGGACAGACTAACACTGAAGCTTTCTTT. Residues: CASRWGQTNTEAFF.

To note about this clone: Other DNA sequences in this specimen translate into the identical CDR3. The chain is built from TRBV7-7 and TRBJ2-2; 7 bases match TRBD1. The length of the CDR3 is 15 residues. Looked up from germline, CDR1 is SSHAT and CDR2 is FNYEAQ (reference sequence). V trimming: 0 bases; J trimming: 6 bases; junction bases outside the gene matches: 4. DNA for the CDR3: TGTGCCAGCAGCTTAGCCCAGGGGGTCTCCGGGGAGCTGTTTTTT. As protein: CASSLAQGVSGELFF.

V gene TRBV7-8 combines with J gene TRBJ2-7; 7 bases are a match to TRBD2. Germline V gene sequence: CDR1 SGHVS, CDR2 FQNEAQ. This CDR3 region has 14 residues. With 5 bases clipped from V and 1 base from J, the junction kept 5 bases outside the gene matches. DNA for the CDR3: TGTGCCAGCAGCGCCCGGGAGGAGTCCTACGAGCAGTACTTC. This gives the protein CASSAREESYEQYF.

The chain combines TRBV28 with TRBJ2-5; 8 bases are a match to TRBD1. V lost 4 bases to trimming and J lost 11 bases; unmatched junction nucleotides: 6. This CDR3 is built from 12 residues. Germline CDR1 reads MDHEN; CDR2 reads SYDVKM. CDR3 bases: TGTGCCAGCAGTTCCCTACAGGGGGAGCAGTACTTC. Encoded protein: CASSSLQGEQYF.

V gene TRBV2 combines with J gene TRBJ2-2; 10 nucleotides match TRBD1. This CDR3 has 15 residues. Germline loops: CDR1 SNHLY, CDR2 FYNNEI. V dropped 5 bases and J dropped 5; count of bases not matched to a gene: 5. The CDR3 sequence: CASSPPGQGTGELFF. The CDR3 region has the DNA TGTGCCAGCAGTCCCCCGGGACAGGGGACCGGGGAGCTGTTTTTT.

V gene TRBV28 combines with J gene TRBJ2-6; TRBD1 might be the D (6 bases). The V end was cut by 6 bases, the J end by 4 bases, with 16 bases between. This CDR3 has 16 residues. Germline CDR1 reads MDHEN; CDR2 reads SYDVKM. This CDR3 is CASRERGKSGANVLTF. The CDR3 bases are TGTGCCAGCAGGGAAAGGGGGAAATCAGGGGCCAACGTCCTGACTTTC.

The chain carries TRBV11-2 and TRBJ1-3, with D tentatively TRBD1 (6 bases). Germline V gene sequence: CDR1 SGHAT, CDR2 FQNNGV. CDR3 length: 15 residues. The V end was cut by 3 bases, the J end by 0 bases, with 9 bases between. For the CDR3, the DNA is TGTGCCAGCAGCTTTGGACAGCACTCTGGAAACACCATATATTTT. It yields the protein CASSFGQHSGNTIYF.

The rearrangement links TRBV5-4 to TRBJ1-1, with 7 positions matching TRBD1. V lost 4 bases to trimming and J lost 7 bases; unmatched junction nucleotides: 7. Germline lookup yields CDR1 SGHNT and CDR2 YYREEE (reference sequence). The CDR3 length is 13 residues. CDR3 amino acids: CASSLDRVGEAFF. CDR3 nucleotides: TGTGCCAGCAGCCTAGACAGGGTCGGTGAAGCTTTCTTT.

The J gene is TRBJ2-2, the V gene TRBV5-1; TRBD2 aligns across 11 bases. There are 16 residues in the CDR3. Per germline, CDR1 SGHRS and CDR2 YFSETQ. Trimming at V came to 4 bases and at J to 9 bases, leaving 11 bases not matched to a gene. Here the CDR3 DNA reads TGCGCCAGCAGCCCTATTATTAGCGGGGGGGCGCGGGAGCTGTTTTTT. Translating it yields CASSPIISGGARELFF.

The chain employs TRBV29-1 and TRBJ2-2, with TRBD1 matching over 7 bases. CDR1 and CDR2 from the germline V gene are SQVTM and ANQGSEA. The CDR3 is 13 amino acids. The J segment lost 5 bases and the V segment lost 4 bases, leaving 4 bases of the junction unmatched. The CDR3 here is CSVGQGRTGELFF. In nucleotides, the CDR3 is TGCAGCGTTGGACAGGGAAGGACCGGGGAGCTGTTTTTT.

The rearrangement uses TRBV27 and TRBJ2-7; D not resolved. The CDR3 totals 13 residues. V was pared by 8 bases and J by 5 bases, with 16 bases between. Germline-derived CDR1 and CDR2 are MNHEY and SMNVEV (reference sequence). The CDR3 here is CASSPSGTHEQYF. The CDR3 DNA follows: TGTGCCAGCTCTCCGAGTGGTACCCACGAGCAGTACTTC.

The V and J genes are TRBV5-4 and TRBJ1-1; D is unclear. Looked up from germline, CDR1 is SGHNT and CDR2 is YYREEE (reference sequence). This CDR3 spans 14 amino acids. V lost 0 bases, J lost 4 bases, and 10 bases lay in between. In DNA, the CDR3 is TGTGCCAGCAGCTTGGTAGAGAGAAGCACTGAAGCTTTCTTT. This gives the protein CASSLVERSTEAFF.

The chain recombines TRBV5-4 with TRBJ2-7; 7 positions agree with TRBD2. The CDR3 contains 16 residues. The V gene's germline CDR1 is SGHNT and CDR2 YYREEE (reference sequence). The V gene end was trimmed by 0 bases and the J gene end by 2 bases; junction bases not matched to a gene: 8. The CDR3 here is CASSLGALANAYEQYF. The CDR3 bases are TGTGCCAGCAGCTTGGGGGCACTAGCGAATGCCTACGAGCAGTACTTC.

The chain couples TRBV7-2 to TRBJ2-1, with 12 bases identical to TRBD1. V lost 0 bases to trimming and J lost 9 bases; unmatched junction nucleotides: 6. This CDR3 spans 16 amino acids. The germline V gene encodes CDR1 SGHTA and CDR2 FQGNSA. The chain's CDR3 is CASSLAGQGAGGEQFF. The DNA of the CDR3 is TGTGCCAGCAGCTTAGCGGGACAGGGGGCGGGGGGTGAGCAGTTCTTC.